Sequencing of this T cell receptor (beta chain) was carried out in a study of T-cell memory formation after mild COVID-19. In its sample, this clonotype is medium-sized. The CDR3 sequence is 15 residues long. Germline V gene lookup returns CDR1 SGHKS and CDR2 YYEKEE (reference sequence). The V and J ends lost 1 base and 5 bases, in that order; junction bases with no gene match: 4. Via MiXCR, TCRdb re-called the 5' RACE reads, giving one row per CDR3 protein. This sample has about 110,000 distinct CDR3 sequences, with 15% to 20% found just once. This clonotype originated in a man aged 18 to 29 who had mild COVID-19 (a few samples of this study predate the infection). Cell type and time point are not known. The rearrangement uses TRBV5-5 and TRBJ2-5; 11 bases agree with TRBD2. Sequencing input: PBMCs or a T cell subset sorted from them (not recorded which). CDR3 in DNA: TGTGCCAGCAGCTTGAATAGCGGGGGGGCCGAGACCCAGTACTTC. Its protein product is CASSLNSGGAETQYF.